A selection of T cell receptor beta chains follows, all from one sample in a study of read filtering for tumor transcriptome and immune sequencing. From the reads, TCRdb called clonotypes with MiXCR, one entry per CDR3 protein. The data show around 65,000 distinct CDR3 sequences, roughly 19% seen once. The sample comprised a population of CD138-negative cells sorted from bone marrow. These receptors came from a donor at least 40 years old with multiple myeloma. CDR3s include the opening cysteine and the closing phenylalanine or tryptophan. The D gene is left open where the match is weak. Size is stated for part of the rows, as once, few or many counts, or as a class when the clone is expanded.

CDR3 DNA: TGTGCCAGCAGCCTAGGGGACAGGGGGCGGGAGACCCAGTACTTC
CDR3 protein: CASSLGDRGRETQYF
clone size: many
D gene: TRBD1
CDR3 length: 15
V gene: TRBV7-8
J gene: TRBJ2-5

CDR3 DNA: TGCAGCGTTGAAGTAAGGACCTACAATGAGCAGTTCTTC
CDR3 protein: CSVEVRTYNEQFF
clone size: many
D gene: NA
CDR3 length: 13
V gene: TRBV29-1
J gene: TRBJ2-1

CDR3 DNA: TGCGCCAGCGGCCAAAGCGGAGGGGGGGCCAGGAATGAGCAGTTCTTC
CDR3 protein: CASGQSGGGARNEQFF
clone size: once
D gene: NA
CDR3 length: 16
V gene: TRBV4-1
J gene: TRBJ2-1

CDR3 DNA: TGTGCCAGCAGTAGCCTCGGGGGTGAAGAAAACAATGAGCAGTTCTTC
CDR3 protein: CASSSLGGEENNEQFF
clone size: medium-sized
D gene: NA
CDR3 length: 16
V gene: TRBV28
J gene: TRBJ2-1

CDR3 DNA: TGTGCCAGCAGTACGGGGTTGGGGCCAGATACGCAGTATTTT
CDR3 protein: CASSTGLGPDTQYF
clone size: few
D gene: NA
CDR3 length: 14
V gene: TRBV6-6
J gene: TRBJ2-3

CDR3 DNA: TGTGCCAGCAGCCAAACTCCAGGACTAGCGGGAAGGGATGAGCAGTTCTTC
CDR3 protein: CASSQTPGLAGRDEQFF
clone size: many
D gene: TRBD2
CDR3 length: 17
V gene: TRBV27
J gene: TRBJ2-1

CDR3 DNA: TGCAGTGCTAGGCCAGGAGCGATAGAGACCGGGGAGCTGTTTTTT
CDR3 protein: CSARPGAIETGELFF
clone size: many
D gene: NA
CDR3 length: 15
V gene: TRBV20-1
J gene: TRBJ2-2

CDR3 DNA: TGCAGCGTCAGCGGGATAGATACGCAGTATTTT
CDR3 protein: CSVSGIDTQYF
clone size: many
D gene: TRBD2
CDR3 length: 11
V gene: TRBV29-1
J gene: TRBJ2-3

CDR3 DNA: TGCAGTGCTAGAGATATGTCCGCAGGAGTGGCCCAGTACTTC
CDR3 protein: CSARDMSAGVAQYF
clone size: many
D gene: NA
CDR3 length: 14
V gene: TRBV20-1
J gene: TRBJ2-5

CDR3 DNA: TGTGCCAGCAGCGTAGAGTCAGGATACGAGCAGTACTTC
CDR3 protein: CASSVESGYEQYF
clone size: many
D gene: NA
CDR3 length: 13
V gene: TRBV9
J gene: TRBJ2-7

CDR3 DNA: TGTGCCAGCAGAAGACTAGCGGGGGGGCCTGGGGGTGAGCAGTTCTTC
CDR3 protein: CASRRLAGGPGGEQFF
clone size: many
D gene: TRBD2
CDR3 length: 16
V gene: TRBV6-2/TRBV6-3
J gene: TRBJ2-1

CDR3 DNA: TGTGCCGGCGGCGTAGTGCCTAGCGGGGGGTTCTACGAGCAGTACTTC
CDR3 protein: CAGGVVPSGGFYEQYF
clone size: NA
D gene: TRBD2
CDR3 length: 16
V gene: TRBV9
J gene: TRBJ2-7

CDR3 DNA: TGCAGTGCTAGTGGACTAGATGTAACAGATACGCAGTATTTT
CDR3 protein: CSASGLDVTDTQYF
clone size: many
D gene: TRBD2
CDR3 length: 14
V gene: TRBV20-1
J gene: TRBJ2-3

CDR3 DNA: TGCAGTGCTAGTTGGACGGACTATGGCTACACCTTC
CDR3 protein: CSASWTDYGYTF
clone size: NA
D gene: NA
CDR3 length: 12
V gene: TRBV20-1
J gene: TRBJ1-2

CDR3 DNA: TGTGCCAGCAGCTTCCCGGTTTCTGAAGCTTTCTTT
CDR3 protein: CASSFPVSEAFF
clone size: many
D gene: NA
CDR3 length: 12
V gene: TRBV13
J gene: TRBJ1-1

CDR3 DNA: TGCAGCGCTGGCGGCGGGATGGGGGGAGAGACCCAGTACTTC
CDR3 protein: CSAGGGMGGETQYF
clone size: many
D gene: NA
CDR3 length: 14
V gene: TRBV29-1
J gene: TRBJ2-5

CDR3 DNA: TGTGCCAGCAGCCCTGGACTAGCGGGAACTCGGCTGTTTTTT
CDR3 protein: CASSPGLAGTRLFF
clone size: many
D gene: TRBD2
CDR3 length: 14
V gene: TRBV14
J gene: TRBJ2-2

CDR3 DNA: TGTGCCAGCAGTGAATTGGGTAATCAGCCCCAGCATTTT
CDR3 protein: CASSELGNQPQHF
clone size: many
D gene: NA
CDR3 length: 13
V gene: TRBV2
J gene: TRBJ1-5

CDR3 DNA: TGTGCCAGCAGCTTTGGACCGATTTATAGCAATCAGCCCCAGCATTTT
CDR3 protein: CASSFGPIYSNQPQHF
clone size: many
D gene: NA
CDR3 length: 16
V gene: TRBV7-2
J gene: TRBJ1-5

CDR3 DNA: TGTGCCAGCAGCCCCAAGGGCCTTGACACAGATACGCAGTATTTT
CDR3 protein: CASSPKGLDTDTQYF
clone size: many
D gene: NA
CDR3 length: 15
V gene: TRBV7-9
J gene: TRBJ2-3

CDR3 DNA: TGCGCCAGCAGCGCGGCTAGCGGGAGACCTAAGGAGACCCAGTACTTC
CDR3 protein: CASSAASGRPKETQYF
clone size: many
D gene: TRBD2
CDR3 length: 16
V gene: TRBV5-1
J gene: TRBJ2-5

CDR3 DNA: TGTGCCAGCAGCAGCGAGCCGTCCTACGAGCAGTACTTC
CDR3 protein: CASSSEPSYEQYF
clone size: few
D gene: NA
CDR3 length: 13
V gene: TRBV12-3/TRBV12-4
J gene: TRBJ2-7

CDR3 DNA: TGTGCCAGCAGCGGTAATCCGGGACCTAGGTACTTC
CDR3 protein: CASSGNPGPRYF
clone size: many
D gene: NA
CDR3 length: 12
V gene: TRBV5-6
J gene: TRBJ2-5

CDR3 DNA: TGTGCCACCAGTGATACTAGAGCGGGAGTGCGCGATACGCAGTATTTT
CDR3 protein: CATSDTRAGVRDTQYF
clone size: many
D gene: TRBD2
CDR3 length: 16
V gene: TRBV24-1
J gene: TRBJ2-3

CDR3 DNA: TGTGCCAGCAGTGAAACCCTAGCGGGGGGGGAGACCCAGTACTTC
CDR3 protein: CASSETLAGGETQYF
clone size: NA
D gene: TRBD2
CDR3 length: 15
V gene: TRBV2
J gene: TRBJ2-5

CDR3 DNA: TGCAGTGCTAGAGAAGAGAGGGTGACAGGTGCACAAGAGACCCAGTACTTC
CDR3 protein: CSAREERVTGAQETQYF
clone size: many
D gene: NA
CDR3 length: 17
V gene: TRBV20-1
J gene: TRBJ2-5

CDR3 DNA: TGCGCCAGCGGCCAAGAGATAAACACCCTCTATGGCCACACCTTC
CDR3 protein: CASGQEINTLYGHTF
clone size: once
D gene: NA
CDR3 length: 15
V gene: TRBV4-1
J gene: TRBJ1-2

CDR3 DNA: TGTGCCAGCTCACCACCGGGGGCCTACGAGCAGTACTTC
CDR3 protein: CASSPPGAYEQYF
clone size: many
D gene: NA
CDR3 length: 13
V gene: TRBV18
J gene: TRBJ2-7

CDR3 DNA: TGTGCCAGCAGTTTAGGACAGGGACCCGAGTTGAGGACTGAAGCTTTCTTT
CDR3 protein: CASSLGQGPELRTEAFF
clone size: many
D gene: TRBD1
CDR3 length: 17
V gene: TRBV12-3/TRBV12-4
J gene: TRBJ1-1

CDR3 DNA: TGTGCCAGCAAGGTCGGGACAGGAAATCAGCCCCAGCATTTT
CDR3 protein: CASKVGTGNQPQHF
clone size: many
D gene: TRBD1
CDR3 length: 14
V gene: TRBV28
J gene: TRBJ1-5

CDR3 DNA: TGCGCCAGCAGACTCGGGACAGGGGGCGCGAAGGGGACTGAAGCTTTCTTT
CDR3 protein: CASRLGTGGAKGTEAFF
clone size: many
D gene: TRBD1
CDR3 length: 17
V gene: TRBV10-2
J gene: TRBJ1-1